This TCR beta chain was recovered during a study of vaccination effects on CD4 cells after COVID-19. Overall study findings and caveats: Researchers report that only 1 of 255 vaccine-induced clones in healthy vaccinees cross-reacted with common cold coronaviruses.

Germline V gene data show CDR1 as LGHDT and CDR2 as YNNKEL (reference sequence). V dropped 1 base and J dropped 10; count of bases not matched to a gene: 3. The CDR3 is made up of 14 amino acids. As concerns this clone: Antigen specificity is unknown.

Repertoires were generated with immunoSEQ multiplex PCR, while TCRdb's copy carries only in-frame clones and drops some. The sample lists roughly 27,000 clones, 65% to 75% occurring once. Viral peptide pools were used in the ViraFEST assay to expand antigen-specific CD4+ T cells, and sequencing came afterward. Subsequent to a culture period of roughly 11 days, CD4+ T cells were isolated. Vaccine recipients had no previous SARS-CoV-2 infection; their nucleocapsid antibodies were negative. The authors replaced half the medium with IL-2 medium on days 3 and 7. The sequence came from a human donor who received a COVID-19 vaccine. Sequenced here: CD4+ T cells from PBMCs cultured with SARS-CoV-2 spike peptides, sampled before COVID-19 vaccination. The chain has TRBV3-1 (or the pseudogene TRBV3-2) and TRBJ1-6; TRBD1 agrees at 8 bases. The CDR3 loop reads CASSQAGGQSPLHF. CDR3 nucleotides: TGTGCCAGCAGCCAAGCAGGGGGCCAATCACCCCTCCACTTT.